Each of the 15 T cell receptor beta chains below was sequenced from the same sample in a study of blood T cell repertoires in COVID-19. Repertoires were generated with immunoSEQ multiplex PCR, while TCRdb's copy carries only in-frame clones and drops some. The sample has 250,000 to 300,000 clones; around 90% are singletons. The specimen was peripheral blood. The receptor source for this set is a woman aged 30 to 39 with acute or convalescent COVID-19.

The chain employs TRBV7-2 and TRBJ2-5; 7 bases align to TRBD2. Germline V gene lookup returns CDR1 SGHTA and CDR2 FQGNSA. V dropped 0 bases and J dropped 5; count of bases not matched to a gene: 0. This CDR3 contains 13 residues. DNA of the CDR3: TGTGCCAGCAGCTTAGCGGGAGGGGAGACCCAGTACTTC. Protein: CASSLAGGETQYF. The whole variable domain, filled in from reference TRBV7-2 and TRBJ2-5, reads GAGVSQSPSNKVTEKGKDVELRCDPISGHTALYWYRQSLGQGLEFLIYFQGNSAPDKSGLPSDRFSAERTGGSVSTLTIQRTQQEDSAVYLCASSLAGGETQYFGPGTRLLVL.

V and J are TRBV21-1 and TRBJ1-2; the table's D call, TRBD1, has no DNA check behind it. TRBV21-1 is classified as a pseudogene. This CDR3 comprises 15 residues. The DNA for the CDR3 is TGTGCCAGCAGCGAAAAACCGGGACACAAAAAGGGCTACACCTTC. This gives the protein CASSEKPGHKKGYTF.

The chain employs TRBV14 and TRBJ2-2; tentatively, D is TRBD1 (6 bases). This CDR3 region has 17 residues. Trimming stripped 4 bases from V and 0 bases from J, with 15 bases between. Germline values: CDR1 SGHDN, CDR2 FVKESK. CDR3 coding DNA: TGTGCCAGCAGCCGACTTATGGGGGCGGCGAACACCGGGGAGCTGTTTTTT. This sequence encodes CASSRLMGAANTGELFF.

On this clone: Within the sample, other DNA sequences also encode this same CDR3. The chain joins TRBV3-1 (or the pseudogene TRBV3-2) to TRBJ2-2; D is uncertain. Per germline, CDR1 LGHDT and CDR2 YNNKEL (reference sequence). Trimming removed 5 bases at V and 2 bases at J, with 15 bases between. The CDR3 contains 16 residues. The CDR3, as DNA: TGTGCCAGCAGCGACACCGAAGGTAGAAACACCGGGGAGCTGTTTTTT. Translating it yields CASSDTEGRNTGELFF.

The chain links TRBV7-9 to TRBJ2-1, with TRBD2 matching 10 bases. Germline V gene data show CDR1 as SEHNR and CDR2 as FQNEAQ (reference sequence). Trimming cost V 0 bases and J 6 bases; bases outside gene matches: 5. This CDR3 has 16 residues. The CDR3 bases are TGTGCCAGCAGCTTAGCATTTGGACTAGCGGCCAATGAGCAGTTCTTC. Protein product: CASSLAFGLAANEQFF.

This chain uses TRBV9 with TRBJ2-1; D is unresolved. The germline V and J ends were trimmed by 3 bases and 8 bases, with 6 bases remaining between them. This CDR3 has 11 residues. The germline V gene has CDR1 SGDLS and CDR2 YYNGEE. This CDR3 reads CASSAFDEQFF. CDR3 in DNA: TGTGCCAGCAGCGCCTTCGATGAGCAGTTCTTC.

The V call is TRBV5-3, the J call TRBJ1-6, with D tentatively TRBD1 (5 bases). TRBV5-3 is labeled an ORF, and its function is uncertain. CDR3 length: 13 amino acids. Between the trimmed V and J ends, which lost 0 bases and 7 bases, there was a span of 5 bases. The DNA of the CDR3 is TGTGCCAGAAGCTTGGGACAGAATTCACCCCTCCACTTT. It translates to CARSLGQNSPLHF.

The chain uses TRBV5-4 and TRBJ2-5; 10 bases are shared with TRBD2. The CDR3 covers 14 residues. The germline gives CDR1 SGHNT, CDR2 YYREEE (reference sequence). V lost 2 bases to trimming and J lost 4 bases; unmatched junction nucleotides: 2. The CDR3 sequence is CASSLSGRAETQYF. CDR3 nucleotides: TGTGCCAGCAGCTTAAGCGGGAGGGCAGAGACCCAGTACTTC.

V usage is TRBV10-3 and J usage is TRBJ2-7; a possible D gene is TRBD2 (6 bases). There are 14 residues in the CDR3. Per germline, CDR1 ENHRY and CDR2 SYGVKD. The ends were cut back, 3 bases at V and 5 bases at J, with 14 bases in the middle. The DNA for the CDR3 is TGTGCCATCAGTGAAGGCGGGGTCGGCGACGAGCAGTACTTC. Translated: CAISEGGVGDEQYF.

Here the CDR3 reads CASSLGDRGDYGYTF. CDR3 DNA: TGCGCCAGCAGCTTGGGGGACAGGGGAGACTATGGCTACACCTTC. The chain has TRBV5-1 and TRBJ1-2, with 10 bases matching TRBD1. J lost 3 bases, V lost 0 bases, and 2 bases had no gene match. This CDR3 has 15 residues. Germline assignment: CDR1 SGHRS and CDR2 YFSETQ.

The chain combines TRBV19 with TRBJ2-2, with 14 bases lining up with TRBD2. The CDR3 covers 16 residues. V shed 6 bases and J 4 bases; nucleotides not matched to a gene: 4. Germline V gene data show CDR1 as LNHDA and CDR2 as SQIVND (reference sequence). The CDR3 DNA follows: TGTGCCAGTAGAGCCGGACTAGCGGGAGGCACCGGGGAGCTGTTTTTT. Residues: CASRAGLAGGTGELFF.

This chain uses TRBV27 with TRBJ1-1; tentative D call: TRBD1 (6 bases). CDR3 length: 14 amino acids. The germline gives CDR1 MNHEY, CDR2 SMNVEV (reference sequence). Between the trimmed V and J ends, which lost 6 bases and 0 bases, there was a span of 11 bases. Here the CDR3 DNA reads TGTGCCAGCAGCCAACAGGGTGTGAACACTGAAGCTTTCTTT. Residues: CASSQQGVNTEAFF.

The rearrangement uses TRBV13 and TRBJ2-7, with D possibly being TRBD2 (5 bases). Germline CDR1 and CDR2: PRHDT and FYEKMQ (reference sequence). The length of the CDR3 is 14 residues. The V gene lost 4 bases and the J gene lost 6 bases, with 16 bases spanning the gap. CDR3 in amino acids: CASSSRLGVGEQYF. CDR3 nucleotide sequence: TGTGCCAGCAGCTCCCGACTGGGAGTGGGCGAGCAGTACTTC.

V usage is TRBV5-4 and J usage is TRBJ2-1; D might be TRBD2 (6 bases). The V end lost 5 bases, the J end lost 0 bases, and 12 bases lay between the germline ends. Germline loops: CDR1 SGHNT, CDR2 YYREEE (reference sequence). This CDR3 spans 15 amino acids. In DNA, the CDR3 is TGTGCCAGCAGGCCGCGGGGTAGCTCCTACAATGAGCAGTTCTTC. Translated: CASRPRGSSYNEQFF.

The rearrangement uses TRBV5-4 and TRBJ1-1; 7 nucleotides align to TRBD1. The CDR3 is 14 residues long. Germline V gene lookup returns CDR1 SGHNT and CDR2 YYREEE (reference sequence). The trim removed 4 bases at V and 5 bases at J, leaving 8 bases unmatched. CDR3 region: CASSRTGVWTEAFF. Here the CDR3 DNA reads TGTGCCAGCAGCAGAACAGGGGTTTGGACTGAAGCTTTCTTT. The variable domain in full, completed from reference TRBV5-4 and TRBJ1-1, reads ETGVTQSPTHLIKTRGQQVTLRCSSQSGHNTVSWYQQALGQGPQFIFQYYREEENGRGNFPPRFSGLQFPNYSSELNVNALELDDSALYLCASSRTGVWTEAFFGQGTRLTVV.